This TCR beta chain derives from a study of control samples from healthy donors and cancer patients. Data came from immunoSEQ multiplex PCR; TCRdb stores just in-frame clones and leaves some out. There are about 150,000 clones in the sample; roughly 93% occur only once, and around 5.4% lies in the top ten. Per germline, CDR1 SGHAT and CDR2 FQNNGV. The CDR3 has 16 amino acids. J lost 1 base, V lost 2 bases, and 3 bases had no gene match. The TCR sequence derives from a young man in good health. This sequence joins TRBV11-2 and TRBJ2-3; 10 bases fit TRBD2. Specimen: blood. The CDR3 nucleotides are TGTGCCAGCAGCTTATCAGCGGGGGGGGGCACAGATACGCAGTATTTT. Protein: CASSLSAGGGTDTQYF.